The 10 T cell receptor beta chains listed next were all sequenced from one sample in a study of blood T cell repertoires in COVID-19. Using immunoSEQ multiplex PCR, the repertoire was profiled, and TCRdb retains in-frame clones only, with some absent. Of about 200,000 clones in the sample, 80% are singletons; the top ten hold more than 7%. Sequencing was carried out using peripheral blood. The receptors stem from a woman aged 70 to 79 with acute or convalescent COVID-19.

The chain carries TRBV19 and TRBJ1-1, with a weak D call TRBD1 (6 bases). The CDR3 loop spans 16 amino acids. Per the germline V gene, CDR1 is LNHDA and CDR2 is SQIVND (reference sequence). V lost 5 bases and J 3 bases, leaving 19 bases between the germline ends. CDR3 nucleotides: TGTGCCAGTAGTCCGTCCGGGACAAGCGGCTACACTGAAGCTTTCTTT. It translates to CASSPSGTSGYTEAFF.

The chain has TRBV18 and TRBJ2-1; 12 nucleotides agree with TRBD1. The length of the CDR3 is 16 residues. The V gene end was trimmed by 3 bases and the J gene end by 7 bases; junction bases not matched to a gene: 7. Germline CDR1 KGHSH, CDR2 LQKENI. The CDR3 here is CASSPAGTGGLNEQFF. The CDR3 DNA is TGTGCCAGCTCACCCGCCGGGACAGGGGGCTTGAATGAGCAGTTCTTC. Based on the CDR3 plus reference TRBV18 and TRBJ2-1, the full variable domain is NAGVMQNPRHLVRRRGQEARLRCSPMKGHSHVYWYRQLPEEGLKFMVYLQKENIIDESGMPKERFSAEFPKEGPSILRIQQVVRGDSAAYFCASSPAGTGGLNEQFFGPGTRLTVL.

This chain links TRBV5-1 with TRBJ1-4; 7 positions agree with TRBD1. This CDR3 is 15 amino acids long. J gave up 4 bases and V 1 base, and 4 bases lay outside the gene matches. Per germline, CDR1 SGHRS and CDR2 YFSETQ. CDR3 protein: CASSLSGTVNEKLFF. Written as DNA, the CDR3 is TGCGCCAGCAGCTTGTCCGGGACAGTTAATGAAAAACTGTTTTTT.

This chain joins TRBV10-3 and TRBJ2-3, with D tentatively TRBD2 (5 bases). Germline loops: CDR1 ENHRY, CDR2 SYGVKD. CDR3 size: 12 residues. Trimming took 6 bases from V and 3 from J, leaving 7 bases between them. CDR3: CAIRGRTDTQYF. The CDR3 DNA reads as TGTGCCATCAGAGGGAGAACAGATACGCAGTATTTT.

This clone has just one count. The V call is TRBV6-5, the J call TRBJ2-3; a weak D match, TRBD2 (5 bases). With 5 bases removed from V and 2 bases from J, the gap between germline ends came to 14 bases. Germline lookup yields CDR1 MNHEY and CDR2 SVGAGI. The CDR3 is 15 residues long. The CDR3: CASSQSGVTTDTQYF. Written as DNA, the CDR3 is TGTGCCAGCAGTCAGTCCGGGGTTACCACAGATACGCAGTATTTT.

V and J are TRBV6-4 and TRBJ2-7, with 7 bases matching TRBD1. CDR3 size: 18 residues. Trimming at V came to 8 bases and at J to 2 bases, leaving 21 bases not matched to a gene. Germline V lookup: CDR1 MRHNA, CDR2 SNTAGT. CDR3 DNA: TGTGCCAGCTCCGAATCTTTGAATTTACAGGGGCAAACCTACGAGCAGTACGTC. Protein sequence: CASSESLNLQGQTYEQYV.

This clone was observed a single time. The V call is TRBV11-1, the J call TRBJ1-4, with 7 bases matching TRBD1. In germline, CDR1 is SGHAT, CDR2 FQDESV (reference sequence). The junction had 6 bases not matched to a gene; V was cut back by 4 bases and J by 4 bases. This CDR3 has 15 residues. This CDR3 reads CASSSSGTVNEKLFF. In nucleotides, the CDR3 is TGTGCCAGCAGCTCATCCGGGACAGTTAATGAAAAACTGTTTTTT.

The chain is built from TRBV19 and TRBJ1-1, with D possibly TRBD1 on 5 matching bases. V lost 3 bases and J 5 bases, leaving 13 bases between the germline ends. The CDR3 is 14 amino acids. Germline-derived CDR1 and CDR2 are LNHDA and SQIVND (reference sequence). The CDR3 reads CASSIGEGRTEAFF. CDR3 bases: TGTGCCAGTAGTATCGGGGAGGGGAGGACTGAAGCTTTCTTT.

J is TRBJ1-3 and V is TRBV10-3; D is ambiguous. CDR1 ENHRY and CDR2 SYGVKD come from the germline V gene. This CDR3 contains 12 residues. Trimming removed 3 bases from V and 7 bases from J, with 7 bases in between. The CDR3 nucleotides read TGTGCCATCAGTGAAATGCGGAACACCATATATTTT. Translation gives CAISEMRNTIYF.

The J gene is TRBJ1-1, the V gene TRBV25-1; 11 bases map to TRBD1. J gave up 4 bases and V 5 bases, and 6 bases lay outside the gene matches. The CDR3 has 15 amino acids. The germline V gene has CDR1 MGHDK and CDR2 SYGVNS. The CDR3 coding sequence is TGTGCCAGCAGTCCTTCCGGGACAGGGGGCACTGAAGCTTTCTTT. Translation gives CASSPSGTGGTEAFF.